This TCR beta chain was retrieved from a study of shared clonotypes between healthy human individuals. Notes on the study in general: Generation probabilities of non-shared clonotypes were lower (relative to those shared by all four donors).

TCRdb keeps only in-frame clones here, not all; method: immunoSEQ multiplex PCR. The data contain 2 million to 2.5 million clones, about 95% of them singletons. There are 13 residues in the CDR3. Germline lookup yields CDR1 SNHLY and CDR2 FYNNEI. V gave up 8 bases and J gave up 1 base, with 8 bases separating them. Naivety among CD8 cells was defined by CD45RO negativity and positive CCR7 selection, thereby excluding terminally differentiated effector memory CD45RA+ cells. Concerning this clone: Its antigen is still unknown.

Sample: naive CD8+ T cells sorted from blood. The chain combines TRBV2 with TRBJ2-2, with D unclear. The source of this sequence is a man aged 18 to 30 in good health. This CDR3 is CASGGRNTGELFF. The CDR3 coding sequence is TGTGCCAGCGGTGGTCGGAACACCGGGGAGCTGTTTTTT.